The sample holds a few counts of the clone carrying this T cell receptor (beta chain). The data derive from a study of cytomegalovirus exposure and HLA in healthy donors. The PCR was carried out with 60 Vbeta primers and 13 Jbeta primers. Assay used: immunoSEQ multiplex PCR; TCRdb lists only in-frame clones, some missing. In the table there are 95,000 to 150,000 clones, 65% to 80% of which are singletons. This CDR3 region has 17 residues. V lost 0 bases, J lost 4 bases, and 15 bases lay in between. CDR1 is LNHNV and CDR2 is YYDKDF in the germline V gene (reference sequence). The sequenced sample was PBMCs. This receptor was taken from a man aged 18 to 35 in good health and CMV-seropositive. The genes are TRBV15 and TRBJ2-2; weak D call: TRBD2 (6 bases). CDR3 nucleotide sequence: TGTGCCACCAGCAGAGATCGGAACGGGAGATTCACCGGGGAGCTGTTTTTT. Translated: CATSRDRNGRFTGELFF.